The 9 T cell receptor beta chains below come from one sample, sequenced in a study of regulatory T cells in long-lasting Graves disease. According to the study, TCR beta libraries were built with iRepertoire HTBI primers and CDR3-region Arm-PCR. From the multiplex PCR reads, TCRdb called clonotypes with MiXCR, one entry per CDR3 protein. Among about 220,000 distinct CDR3 sequences listed, roughly 19% were seen once. Time point given: newly diagnosed GD, antithyroid drugs for less than 3 months. Researchers made the TCR library from RNA that was extracted from PBMCs. This sample also appeared in a second study, on T cells in Graves' hyperthyroidism and ophthalmopathy.

The source was peripheral blood mononuclear cells (PBMCs), collected at new diagnosis, from a patient treated with antithyroid drugs. Source of these receptors: a woman in her thirties with Graves disease.

This clonotype was observed at least ten times. The genes are TRBV5-1 and TRBJ2-7, with TRBD2 matching 7 bases. The germline CDR1 and CDR2 sequences are SGHRS and YFSETQ. V dropped 4 bases and J dropped 0; count of bases not matched to a gene: 10. The CDR3 has 16 amino acids. DNA of the CDR3: TGCGCCAGCAGCCGCGGCTCTAGCGGAAGCTCCTACGAGCAGTACTTC. This codes for CASSRGSSGSSYEQYF.

This clonotype showed up many times. The chain recombines TRBV28 with TRBJ1-1; D possibly corresponds to TRBD1 (5 bases). Per the germline V gene, CDR1 is MDHEN and CDR2 is SYDVKM. The CDR3 covers 12 residues. V shed 6 bases and J shed 5 bases, with 10 bases lying between them. CDR3 nucleotides: TGTGCCAGCAGAGCAGGGTGGACTGAAGCTTTCTTT. It translates to CASRAGWTEAFF.

This clonotype was observed many times. This chain links TRBV28 with TRBJ1-1; tentatively, D is TRBD1 (5 bases). Trimming removed 5 bases from V and 1 base from J, with 8 bases in between. The CDR3 contains 13 residues. Germline values: CDR1 MDHEN, CDR2 SYDVKM. CDR3 nucleotides: TGTGCCAGCAGTAAAAGGGGGAACACTGAAGCTTTCTTT. The encoded protein is CASSKRGNTEAFF.

V and J are TRBV7-9 and TRBJ2-1, with 10 bases fitting TRBD2. J gave up 1 base and V 5 bases, and 5 bases lay outside the gene matches. CDR1 is SEHNR and CDR2 is FQNEAQ in the germline V gene (reference sequence). This CDR3 comprises 16 residues. The CDR3 sequence is CASSQKLAGSYNEQFF. In DNA, the CDR3 is TGTGCCAGCAGCCAGAAACTAGCGGGGTCCTACAATGAGCAGTTCTTC. Drawing the rest from reference TRBV7-9 and TRBJ2-1, the complete variable domain is DTGVSQNPRHKITKRGQNVTFRCDPISEHNRLYWYRQTLGQGPEFLTYFQNEAQLEKSRLLSDRFSAERPKGSFSTLEIQRTEQGDSAMYLCASSQKLAGSYNEQFFGPGTRLTVL.

As DNA, the CDR3 is TGTGCCAGCAGCCGGGAGGGGCGGCCGAGGATCACAGATACGCAGTATTTT. Translation gives CASSREGRPRITDTQYF. This chain joins TRBV2 and TRBJ2-3; 8 positions agree with TRBD2. J was trimmed by 2 bases and V by 6 bases; bases with no gene match: 13. CDR1 is SNHLY, CDR2 FYNNEI, per germline. The CDR3 consists of 17 residues.

This clonotype was seen repeatedly, ten times or more. The chain employs TRBV5-1 and TRBJ2-1; a weak D match, TRBD1 (5 bases). CDR3 size: 17 residues. Trimming took off 1 base at V and 9 bases at J, with 23 bases between the two ends. Germline assignment: CDR1 SGHRS and CDR2 YFSETQ. CDR3 nucleotides: TGCGCCAGCAGCTTGCGGTCCTACGGGCGGCTTGGGGCTGAGCAGTTCTTC. Encoded protein: CASSLRSYGRLGAEQFF.

This clonotype came up many times. The chain employs TRBV12-3 or TRBV12-4 and TRBJ2-4, with D unresolved. The V end was cut by 6 bases, the J end by 1 base, with 16 bases between. The CDR3 runs to 16 residues. As DNA, the CDR3 is TGTGCCAGCAGCCTGACTTCCGGGCTGGCCAAAAACATTCAGTACTTC. This codes for CASSLTSGLAKNIQYF.

This clonotype was detected ten times or more. J is TRBJ2-3 and V is TRBV5-5; D gene uncertain. This CDR3 region has 15 residues. Trimming cost V 2 bases and J 2 bases, with 12 bases left between them. Germline V gene lookup returns CDR1 SGHKS and CDR2 YYEKEE (reference sequence). CDR3 nucleotide sequence: TGTGCCAGCAGCTTTGCAGCGACGTACACAGATACGCAGTATTTT. This gives the protein CASSFAATYTDTQYF.

The J gene is TRBJ2-5, the V gene TRBV11-3, with D unresolved. The CDR3 consists of 14 residues. Trimming shortened V by 5 bases and J by 1 base, and 11 bases separated the two germline ends. The V gene's germline CDR1 is SGHNT and CDR2 YENEEA. The CDR3 nucleotides are TGTGCCAGCAGCCGAGGACCAGGCCAAGAGACCCAGTACTTC. It specifies CASSRGPGQETQYF.